These 32 T cell receptor beta chains share one sample of origin, sequenced in a study of identical twins. TCRdb processed the 5' RACE reads anew with MiXCR; each CDR3 protein has one entry. The sample includes 400,000 to 550,000 distinct CDR3 sequences, less than 25% of them seen just once. The same data also contributed to another study, on T cells expressing NK-cell markers.

Material: CD4+ T cells sorted from blood. All receptors come from a woman aged 18-29 years in good health.

This clonotype has only a few counts. The chain joins TRBV5-1 to TRBJ1-3, with D possibly TRBD1 on 5 matching bases. In germline, CDR1 is SGHRS, CDR2 YFSETQ. The V end was cut by 3 bases, the J end by 2 bases, with 18 bases between. This CDR3 has 17 amino acids. CDR3 loop: CASSSTAQGTAGNTIYF. The DNA for the CDR3 is TGCGCCAGCAGCTCAACAGCCCAGGGTACAGCTGGAAACACCATATATTTT.

The rearrangement links TRBV3-1 to TRBJ2-5; the D call may be TRBD1 or TRBD2 (5 bases each). This CDR3 contains 16 residues. CDR1 LGHDT and CDR2 YNNKEL come from the germline V gene (reference sequence). V was shortened by 3 bases and J by 2 bases, with 16 bases between the two germline ends. The CDR3: CASSHPPGTLQETQYF. The CDR3 region has the DNA TGTGCCAGCAGCCACCCTCCCGGGACCCTACAAGAGACCCAGTACTTC.

This clonotype came up a few times. The CDR3 sequence is CASSLGDRRNGYTF. The CDR3 DNA is TGTGCCAGCAGCCTGGGGGACAGGAGGAATGGCTACACCTTC. The chain is built from TRBV12-3 or TRBV12-4 and TRBJ1-2, with TRBD1 matching over 8 bases. This CDR3 contains 14 residues. The trim removed 6 bases at V and 6 bases at J, leaving 9 bases unmatched.

This clonotype came up many times. The chain recombines TRBV12-3 or TRBV12-4 with TRBJ1-1; no firm D call. There are 14 residues in the CDR3. Between the trimmed V and J ends, which lost 3 bases and 3 bases, there was a span of 11 bases. The CDR3 DNA follows: TGTGCCAGCAGTTTTACTCGACGGGACACTGAAGCTTTCTTT. Translating gives CASSFTRRDTEAFF.

This clonotype was seen a few times. The gene calls are TRBV3-1 and TRBJ2-1, with 14 bases aligning to TRBD2. The CDR3 spans 16 residues. The germline gives CDR1 LGHDT, CDR2 YNNKEL (reference sequence). V gave up 5 bases and J gave up 14 bases; unmatched junction bases: 14. CDR3 amino acids: CASSTTVRLAGGVEFF. As DNA, the CDR3 is TGTGCCAGCAGCACGACGGTTAGACTAGCGGGGGGGGTGGAGTTCTTC.

This clonotype was detected only a few times. J is TRBJ2-3 and V is TRBV7-2, with D hard to call. The CDR3 runs to 12 residues. Germline V gives CDR1 SGHTA, CDR2 FQGNSA. V gave up 2 bases and J gave up 6 bases, with 6 bases separating them. CDR3 DNA sequence: TGTGCCAGCAGCTTATTACTCGATACGCAGTATTTT. This codes for CASSLLLDTQYF.

Only a few counts were recorded for this clonotype. CDR3 bases: TGTGCCAGCTCAACCCTGAGGACCTACAATGAGCAGTTCTTC. This translates into CASSTLRTYNEQFF. J is TRBJ2-1 and V is TRBV18; D remains unclear. V was cut by 5 bases and J by 2 bases, with 10 bases left in between. CDR3 size: 14 residues. Germline CDR1 and CDR2: KGHSH and LQKENI.

The chain employs TRBV30 and TRBJ2-7; tentative D call: TRBD1 (5 bases). CDR1 is GTSNPN and CDR2 is SVGIG in the germline V gene (reference sequence). The CDR3 is 12 residues long. Trimming stripped 8 bases from V and 3 bases from J, with 14 bases between. The CDR3 nucleotides are TGTGCCCGCCAGGGTTGGAACTACGAGCAGTACTTC. Encoded protein: CARQGWNYEQYF.

The chain couples TRBV20-1 to TRBJ2-3, with 7 positions matching TRBD2. Germline CDR1 and CDR2: DFQATT and SNEGSKA (reference sequence). The CDR3 spans 15 residues. V was pared by 1 base and J by 2 bases, with 6 bases of the junction left unmatched. The CDR3 spells CSARGSSGHTDTQYF. The CDR3 DNA is TGCAGTGCTAGAGGGAGTAGCGGGCACACAGATACGCAGTATTTT.

This clonotype was seen a handful of times. The V call is TRBV9, the J call TRBJ2-2, with 9 bases that match TRBD1. Germline CDR1 SGDLS, CDR2 YYNGEE. Unmatched junction bases numbered 5, after V lost 4 bases and J lost 7 bases. The CDR3 is made up of 14 amino acids. The DNA of the CDR3 is TGTGCCAGCAGCCCCGGGACAGGGTTCGGGGAGCTGTTTTTT. Amino acid sequence: CASSPGTGFGELFF.

V and J are TRBV4-3 and TRBJ1-4; unclear D gene. V was cut by 2 bases and J by 0 bases, with 7 bases left in between. Germline loops: CDR1 LGHNA, CDR2 YSLEER. This CDR3 region has 15 residues. CDR3 DNA: TGCGCCAGCAGCCAATTACTTACAACTAATGAAAAACTGTTTTTT. This codes for CASSQLLTTNEKLFF.

This clonotype came up a few times. V usage is TRBV7-9 and J usage is TRBJ1-4; D is perhaps TRBD1 (5 bases). V lost 8 bases and J lost 1, with 8 bases in between. CDR1 is SEHNR and CDR2 is FQNEAQ in the germline V gene (reference sequence). This CDR3 is built from 13 residues. CDR3 DNA sequence: TGTGCCAGCTCAGGGTTAACTAATGAAAAACTGTTTTTT. This encodes CASSGLTNEKLFF.

The J gene is TRBJ2-1, the V gene TRBV7-9, with D maybe TRBD1 (6 bases). This CDR3 is 15 amino acids long. V was trimmed by 5 bases and J by 4 bases, leaving 15 bases between them. Germline lookup yields CDR1 SEHNR and CDR2 FQNEAQ (reference sequence). The DNA for the CDR3 is TGTGCCAGCAGCATACAGGGTCCCACATACAATGAGCAGTTCTTC. Its protein is CASSIQGPTYNEQFF.

This clonotype has more than one count but fewer than ten. The CDR3 region is CASSLSSVDTQYF. The CDR3 DNA reads TGCGCCAGCAGCTTAAGTAGTGTGGATACGCAGTATTTT. The chain recombines TRBV5-1 with TRBJ2-3; D not resolved. The V and J ends lost 2 bases and 6 bases respectively, with 10 bases between them. This CDR3 is 13 amino acids long. CDR1 and CDR2 (germline): SGHRS, YFSETQ.

J is TRBJ1-2 and V is TRBV7-9; TRBD1 might be the D (6 bases). Trimming pared 3 bases from V and 6 bases from J, leaving 11 bases between. CDR3 length: 13 amino acids. Germline V CDR1 and CDR2: SEHNR, FQNEAQ (reference sequence). The CDR3 DNA reads as TGTGCCAGCAGCTTGGACAGAAGGGATGGCTACACCTTC. This translates into CASSLDRRDGYTF.

This clonotype has only a few counts. J is TRBJ1-2 and V is TRBV20-1, with D possibly TRBD1 on 5 matching bases. CDR1 is DFQATT and CDR2 is SNEGSKA in the germline V gene (reference sequence). V was trimmed by 0 bases and J by 8 bases, leaving 16 bases between them. The CDR3 contains 14 residues. The CDR3 region is CSARDLGGGEGYTF. CDR3 in DNA: TGCAGTGCTAGAGATCTGGGCGGGGGTGAAGGCTACACCTTC.

Only a few counts were recorded for this clonotype. This chain uses TRBV7-6 with TRBJ2-1; D is unclear. This CDR3 comprises 13 residues. The germline CDR1 and CDR2 sequences are SGHVS and FNYEAQ. Trimming took 6 bases from V and 10 from J, leaving 16 bases between them. The CDR3 DNA reads TGTGCCAGCAGTTCGAGGAGTGCGGTAGAGCAGTTCTTC. It translates to CASSSRSAVEQFF.

This clonotype was picked up a small number of times. The chain couples TRBV20-1 to TRBJ1-1; TRBD1 aligns across 7 bases. Per the germline V gene, CDR1 is DFQATT and CDR2 is SNEGSKA (reference sequence). J lost 5 bases, V lost 5 bases, and 11 bases had no gene match. This CDR3 has 14 amino acids. CDR3 amino acids: CSAARRGLFTEAFF. The CDR3, as DNA: TGCAGTGCTGCCCGTAGGGGGCTATTTACTGAAGCTTTCTTT.

The gene calls are TRBV18 and TRBJ2-5, with 12 positions matching TRBD2. V lost 6 bases, J lost 4 bases, and 6 bases stayed unmatched. The CDR3 sequence is 15 residues long. CDR1 KGHSH and CDR2 LQKENI come from the germline V gene. CDR3 nucleotides: TGTGCCAGCTCTCGGACTAGCGGGGTCGCAGAGACCCAGTACTTC. It codes for CASSRTSGVAETQYF.

The rearrangement joins TRBV20-1 to TRBJ2-3, with D perhaps TRBD2 (7 bases). In germline, CDR1 is DFQATT, CDR2 SNEGSKA (reference sequence). V gave up 0 bases and J gave up 4 bases, with 14 bases separating them. The CDR3 totals 15 residues. CDR3 DNA: TGCAGTGCTAGAGATGGGGCGGGGGCGGCAGATACGCAGTATTTT. As protein: CSARDGAGAADTQYF.

The chain is built from TRBV11-3 and TRBJ2-7; D gene unclear. The CDR3 has 16 amino acids. The germline V and J ends were trimmed by 5 bases and 8 bases, with 25 bases remaining between them. Germline values: CDR1 SGHNT, CDR2 YENEEA. CDR3 nucleotides: TGTGCCAGCAGCCCATCCGACGGAAGATATTCTACAAAGCAGTACTTC. It is translated as CASSPSDGRYSTKQYF.

The rearrangement links TRBV20-1 to TRBJ2-3, with 8 bases matching TRBD2. V was clipped by 6 bases and J by 2 bases; unmatched bases: 10. CDR1 is DFQATT, CDR2 SNEGSKA, per germline (reference sequence). CDR3 length: 15 residues. The CDR3 bases are TGCAGTGCCATAGTCAGGACTAGCCTCACAGATACGCAGTATTTT. It codes for CSAIVRTSLTDTQYF.

V usage is TRBV6-2 or TRBV6-3 and J usage is TRBJ2-7, with TRBD1 identical over 10 bases. The CDR3 is made up of 15 amino acids. The trim removed 5 bases at V and 5 bases at J, leaving 9 bases unmatched. Germline CDR1 and CDR2: MNHEY and SVGEGT. The CDR3 is CASSEPGQGNHEQYF. The CDR3 nucleotides read TGTGCCAGCAGTGAGCCGGGACAGGGGAACCACGAGCAGTACTTC.

The chain joins TRBV20-1 to TRBJ2-3; 9 bases are a match to TRBD1. J gave up 3 bases and V 6 bases, and 4 bases lay outside the gene matches. The CDR3 spans 13 residues. In germline, CDR1 is DFQATT, CDR2 SNEGSKA (reference sequence). For the CDR3, the DNA is TGCAGTGCCGAAGGGACAGGGACAGATACGCAGTATTTT. Amino acid sequence: CSAEGTGTDTQYF.

The genes are TRBV6-5 and TRBJ1-2, with 8 nucleotides matching TRBD1. Germline V gene sequence: CDR1 MNHEY, CDR2 SVGAGI. The CDR3 is made up of 15 amino acids. V lost 2 bases and J lost 6; bases outside the gene matches: 8. The CDR3 is CASSYSGQGTNGYTF. CDR3 coding DNA: TGTGCCAGCAGTTACAGTGGACAGGGCACCAATGGCTACACCTTC.

In its sample, this clonotype was seen a few times. The chain couples TRBV5-1 to TRBJ1-1, with D maybe TRBD1 (5 bases). V dropped 4 bases and J dropped 4 bases, with 17 bases sitting between them. This CDR3 is built from 15 residues. Germline lookup yields CDR1 SGHRS and CDR2 YFSETQ. CDR3 sequence: CASSTPSGGSTEAFF. The CDR3 DNA sequence: TGCGCCAGCAGCACCCCGTCGGGGGGTAGCACTGAAGCTTTCTTT.

This sequence joins TRBV12-3 or TRBV12-4 and TRBJ2-3, with D tentatively TRBD2 (6 bases). Deletions cut 5 bases from V and 4 bases from J, with 13 bases between. The CDR3 length is 14 residues. Here the CDR3 reads CASSMGLTPDTQYF. In nucleotides, the CDR3 is TGTGCCAGCAGTATGGGACTGACCCCAGATACGCAGTATTTT.

This clonotype was detected a few times. J is TRBJ2-1 and V is TRBV10-2; no firm D call. The CDR3 has 13 residues. V shed 0 bases and J shed 12 bases, with 12 bases lying between them. Germline CDR1 WSHSY, CDR2 SAAADI. The CDR3 DNA is TGCGCCAGCAGTGAGTCTAGCTTTAAAGTGCAGTTCTTC. Amino acids: CASSESSFKVQFF.

This chain uses TRBV20-1 with TRBJ2-7; 8 bases match TRBD2. The V segment lost 0 bases and the J segment 3 bases; nucleotides outside the gene matches: 7. Germline CDR1 and CDR2: DFQATT and SNEGSKA (reference sequence). The CDR3 spans 15 residues. CDR3 residues: CSARDRTGGSYEQYF. As DNA, the CDR3 is TGCAGTGCTAGAGACCGGACGGGGGGGAGCTACGAGCAGTACTTC.

This clonotype turned up a few times. V usage is TRBV20-1 and J usage is TRBJ1-1, with a tentative D call TRBD1 (5 bases). The CDR3 runs to 15 residues. CDR1 and CDR2 (germline): DFQATT, SNEGSKA (reference sequence). V was cut by 5 bases and J by 3 bases, with 19 bases left in between. The CDR3 here is CSARSVRGGDTEAFF. In DNA, the CDR3 is TGCAGTGCTCGGTCCGTCAGAGGAGGGGACACTGAAGCTTTCTTT.

The chain links TRBV20-1 to TRBJ2-4, with TRBD1 matching 10 bases. The CDR3 has 15 amino acids. Unmatched junction bases numbered 5, after V lost 5 bases and J lost 1 base. Germline loops: CDR1 DFQATT, CDR2 SNEGSKA (reference sequence). The DNA of the CDR3 is TGCAGTGCTTCGGACAGGGGGGATGCCAAAAACATTCAGTACTTC. Encoded protein: CSASDRGDAKNIQYF.

The chain combines TRBV20-1 with TRBJ1-1; no clear D gene. CDR3 length: 14 amino acids. The V end lost 5 bases, the J end lost 1 base, and 14 bases lay between the germline ends. Germline CDR1 and CDR2: DFQATT and SNEGSKA (reference sequence). CDR3: CSAPRHGQNTEAFF. CDR3 DNA: TGCAGTGCTCCCCGACACGGGCAGAACACTGAAGCTTTCTTT.